This TCR beta chain was captured in a study of graft-versus-host responses after intestinal transplantation. Study results and caveats: Early HvG declines after transplant were associated with peak circulating GvH clone levels.

A remark on this clone: The antigen remains unidentified.

Sequencing used immunoSEQ multiplex PCR; TCRdb keeps in-frame clones, though not all of them. The table lists around 100,000 clones, 85% to 95% of them singletons. V trimming: 3 bases; J trimming: 3 bases; junction bases outside the gene matches: 13. The CDR3 has 18 residues. Germline V gene lookup returns CDR1 SGDLS and CDR2 YYNGEE. J is TRBJ2-2 and V is TRBV9; 8 bases fit TRBD1. The sequences come from unstimulated CD8+ T cells sorted from spleen or lymph node cells, collected before transplant. The TCR comes from a human donor who was the organ donor for an intestinal transplant. CDR3 bases: TGTGCCAGCAGCGGACAGGCCGTAGGACAGGGAGACACCGGGGAGCTGTTTTTT. Protein sequence: CASSGQAVGQGDTGELFF.